A selection of T cell receptor beta chains follows, all from one sample in a study of shared clonotypes between healthy human individuals. Measured with immunoSEQ multiplex PCR; TCRdb has only the in-frame clones, and not every one. This repertoire shows about 2,100,000 clones, approximately 94% found once; its top ten account for 1.5% to 2%. The sequenced sample consisted of naive CD8+ T cells from PBMCs. The receptors here all came from a young man in good health. Some clones in this sample may be carry-over from other donors' samples. CDR3s include the opening cysteine and the closing phenylalanine or tryptophan. A D gene is named only where the DNA matches it firmly.

.	TRBV11-1	16	TRBJ2-7	CASSLDGRALSYEQYF	TGTGCCAGCAGCTTAGATGGCAGGGCCCTCTCCTACGAGCAGTACTTC
.	TRBV4-3	12	TRBJ1-3	CASSQSGNTIYF	TGCGCCAGCAGCCAAAGTGGAAACACCATATATTTT
TRBD2	TRBV7-2	15	TRBJ2-7	CASSWTSGRYYEQYF	TGTGCCAGCAGCTGGACTAGCGGGAGGTACTACGAGCAGTACTTC
.	TRBV7-9	15	TRBJ2-7	CASSPPRSGGWEQYF	TGTGCCAGCAGCCCACCCCGTTCAGGAGGGTGGGAGCAGTACTTC
TRBD2	TRBV18	19	TRBJ2-1	CASSRPDLTSGRAYNEQFF	TGTGCCAGCTCAAGACCGGACCTTACTAGCGGGAGGGCTTACAATGAGCAGTTCTTC
.	TRBV9	12	TRBJ1-2	CASSVVGGGYTF	TGTGCCAGCAGCGTAGTAGGGGGTGGCTACACCTTC
.	TRBV19	14	TRBJ2-7	CASSPLGVSYEQYF	TGTGCCAGTAGCCCTTTGGGGGTATCCTACGAGCAGTACTTC
TRBD2	TRBV4-3	16	TRBJ2-1	CASSQDRGGAGIEQFF	TGCGCCAGCAGCCAAGATCGGGGGGGCGCAGGTATTGAGCAGTTCTTC
TRBD2	TRBV5-4	16	TRBJ2-7	CASSLELAGNSYEQYF	TGTGCCAGCAGCTTGGAGCTAGCGGGGAACTCCTACGAGCAGTACTTC
.	TRBV6-5	14	TRBJ1-3	CASSYSGGGNTIYF	TGTGCCAGCAGTTACTCGGGGGGAGGAAACACCATATATTTT
.	TRBV19	13	TRBJ1-2	CASSIDTGYGYTF	TGTGCCAGTAGTATAGATACAGGCTATGGCTACACCTTC
.	TRBV28	13	TRBJ1-2	CASSPRARGGYTF	TGTGCCAGCAGTCCACGGGCGAGGGGAGGCTACACCTTC
.	TRBV5-4	14	TRBJ2-3	CASSLDRTWDTQYF	TGTGCCAGCAGCTTGGACAGAACTTGGGATACGCAGTATTTT
.	TRBV27	15	TRBJ2-7	CASSLWVEGTYEQYF	TGTGCCAGCAGTTTATGGGTGGAGGGGACCTACGAGCAGTACTTC
.	TRBV7-9	11	TRBJ2-7	CASIRGYEQYF	TGTGCCAGCATTCGGGGCTACGAGCAGTACTTC
TRBD1	TRBV9	16	TRBJ2-7	CASSENRDRAAYEQYF	TGTGCCAGCAGCGAGAACCGGGACAGGGCTGCCTACGAGCAGTACTTC
.	TRBV11-3	13	TRBJ2-7	CASSSYLGYEQYF	TGTGCCAGCAGCTCCTATCTGGGGTACGAGCAGTACTTC